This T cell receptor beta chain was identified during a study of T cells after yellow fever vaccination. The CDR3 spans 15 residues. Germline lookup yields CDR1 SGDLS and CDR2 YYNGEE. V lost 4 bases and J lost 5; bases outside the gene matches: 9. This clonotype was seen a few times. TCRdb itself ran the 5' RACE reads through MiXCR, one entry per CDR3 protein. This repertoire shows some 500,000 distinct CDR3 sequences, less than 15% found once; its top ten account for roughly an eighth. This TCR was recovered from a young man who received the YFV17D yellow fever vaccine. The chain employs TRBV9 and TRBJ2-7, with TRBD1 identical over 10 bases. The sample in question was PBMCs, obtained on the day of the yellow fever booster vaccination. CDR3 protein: CASSPQGTGVDEQYF. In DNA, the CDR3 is TGTGCCAGCAGCCCCCAGGGGACAGGGGTGGACGAGCAGTACTTC.